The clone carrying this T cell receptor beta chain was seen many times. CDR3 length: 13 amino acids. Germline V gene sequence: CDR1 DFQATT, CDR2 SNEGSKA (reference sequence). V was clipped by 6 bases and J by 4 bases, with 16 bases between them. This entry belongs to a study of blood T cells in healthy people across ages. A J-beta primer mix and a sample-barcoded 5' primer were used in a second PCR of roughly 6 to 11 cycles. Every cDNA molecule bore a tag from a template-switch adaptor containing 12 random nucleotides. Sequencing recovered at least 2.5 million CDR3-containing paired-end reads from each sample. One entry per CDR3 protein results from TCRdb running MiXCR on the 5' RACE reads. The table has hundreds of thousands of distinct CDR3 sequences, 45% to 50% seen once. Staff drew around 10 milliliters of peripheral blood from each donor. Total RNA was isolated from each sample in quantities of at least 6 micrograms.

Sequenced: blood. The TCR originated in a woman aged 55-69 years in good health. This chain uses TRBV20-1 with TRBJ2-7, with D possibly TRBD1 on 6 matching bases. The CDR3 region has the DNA TGCAGTGCCCACGCAGGGGTGGGTTACGAGCAGTACTTC. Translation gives CSAHAGVGYEQYF.